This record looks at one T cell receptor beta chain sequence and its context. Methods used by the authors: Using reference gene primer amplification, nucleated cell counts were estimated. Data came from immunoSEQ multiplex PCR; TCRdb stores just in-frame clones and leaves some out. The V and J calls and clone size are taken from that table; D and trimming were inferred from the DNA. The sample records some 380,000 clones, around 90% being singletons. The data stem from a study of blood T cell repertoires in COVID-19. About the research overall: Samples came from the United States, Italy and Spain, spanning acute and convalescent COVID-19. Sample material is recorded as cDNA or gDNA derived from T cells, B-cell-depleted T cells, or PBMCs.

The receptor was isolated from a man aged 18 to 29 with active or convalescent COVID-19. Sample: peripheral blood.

Here the CDR3 DNA reads TGCAGCGTTGGGAGAACTGTAAACACTGAAGCTTTCTTT. It encodes CSVGRTVNTEAFF. V usage is TRBV29-1 and J usage is TRBJ1-1; no definite D call. CDR3 length equals 13 residues. From germline, CDR1 is SQVTM and CDR2 ANQGSEA. Trimming pared 4 bases from V and 2 bases from J, leaving 11 bases between. The full variable domain, in which reference TRBV29-1 and TRBJ1-1 provide the parts outside the CDR3, is SAVISQKPSRDICQRGTSLTIQCQVDSQVTMMFWYRQQPGQSLTLIATANQGSEATYESGFVIDKFPISRPNLTFSTLTVSNMSPEDSSIYLCSVGRTVNTEAFFGQGTRLTVV.